This passage covers 31 T cell receptor beta chains from one sample sequenced in a study of blood T cell repertoires in COVID-19. The repertoire was sequenced with immunoSEQ multiplex PCR; TCRdb's copy has only in-frame clones and lacks some. The sample records 150,000 to 200,000 clones, around 84% being singletons. The sample was peripheral blood. These receptors all stem from a woman at least 80 years old with acute or convalescent COVID-19.

The CDR3 DNA follows: TGTGCCAGCAGTGAAGCGCTAGGGGGAGATGAAAAACTGTTTTTT. Amino acid sequence: CASSEALGGDEKLFF. The chain links TRBV2 to TRBJ1-4; D may be TRBD1 (6 bases). The CDR3 is 15 residues long. V shed 0 bases and J shed 6 bases, with 11 bases lying between them. The germline V gene has CDR1 SNHLY and CDR2 FYNNEI.

The V and J genes are TRBV3-1 (or the pseudogene TRBV3-2) and TRBJ2-1, with TRBD2 matching 14 bases. The CDR3 covers 17 residues. In germline, CDR1 is LGHDT, CDR2 YNNKEL (reference sequence). V gave up 5 bases and J gave up 0 bases; unmatched junction bases: 3. The CDR3 DNA is TGTGCCAGCAGCAAGACTAGCGGGAGGGCCTCCTACAATGAGCAGTTCTTC. It translates to CASSKTSGRASYNEQFF.

This clone was recorded once. The chain is built from TRBV27 and TRBJ2-1; D is perhaps TRBD1 (6 bases). The V end lost 5 bases, the J end lost 0 bases, and 11 bases lay between the germline ends. Germline loops: CDR1 MNHEY, CDR2 SMNVEV (reference sequence). CDR3 size: 15 residues. The CDR3 DNA sequence: TGTGCCAGCAGTCTTAAGGGGGTCTCCTACAATGAGCAGTTCTTC. Translation: CASSLKGVSYNEQFF.

The gene calls are TRBV20-1 and TRBJ1-2; D is perhaps TRBD1 (5 bases). The V end lost 3 bases, the J end lost 4 bases, and 9 bases lay between the germline ends. The CDR3 contains 12 residues. The germline V gene has CDR1 DFQATT and CDR2 SNEGSKA (reference sequence). The CDR3 bases are TGCAGTGCTAGTGAAGACAGCTATGGCTACACCTTC. It codes for CSASEDSYGYTF.

This clone came up once. The DNA of the CDR3 is TGTGCCATCAGTGGCCGGGACAATGAGCAGTTCTTC. Translating it yields CAISGRDNEQFF. The chain joins TRBV10-3 to TRBJ2-1; D is uncertain. V shed 4 bases and J shed 5 bases, with 6 bases lying between them. In germline, CDR1 is ENHRY, CDR2 SYGVKD. The CDR3 consists of 12 residues.

The CDR3 DNA reads TGTGCCAGCAGCTTATCACTAGCGGTGAGCTCCTACGAGCAGTACTTC. This gives the protein CASSLSLAVSSYEQYF. This chain links TRBV7-8 with TRBJ2-7; 8 bases align to TRBD2. Germline-derived CDR1 and CDR2 are SGHVS and FQNEAQ. Trimming at V came to 2 bases and at J to 0 bases, leaving 6 bases not matched to a gene. The CDR3 loop spans 16 amino acids.

The rearrangement links TRBV29-1 to TRBJ2-3; 11 bases map to TRBD2. The V gene end was trimmed by 4 bases and the J gene end by 3 bases; junction bases not matched to a gene: 9. The CDR3 spans 16 residues. Germline values: CDR1 SQVTM, CDR2 ANQGSEA. DNA for the CDR3: TGCAGCGTTGGACCCCTCCTAGCGGGGGGAACAGATACGCAGTATTTT. The encoded protein is CSVGPLLAGGTDTQYF.

In nucleotides, the CDR3 is TGCGCCAGCAGCCAAGACGCGGCTGCAACTAATGAAAAACTGTTTTTT. Amino acid sequence: CASSQDAAATNEKLFF. This chain connects TRBV4-3 to TRBJ1-4; D uncertain. CDR1 is LGHNA, CDR2 YSLEER, per germline. The CDR3 spans 16 residues. V shed 0 bases and J shed 0 bases, with 8 bases lying between them.

This clone was observed a handful of times. This chain links TRBV4-3 with TRBJ1-1; tentatively, D is TRBD1 (6 bases). The germline V gene encodes CDR1 LGHNA and CDR2 YSLEER. This CDR3 spans 15 amino acids. V was shortened by 2 bases and J by 1 base, with 11 bases between the two germline ends. The CDR3 bases are TGCGCCAGCAGCCAAATGTGGACAGAGAACACTGAAGCTTTCTTT. Protein product: CASSQMWTENTEAFF.

J is TRBJ1-4 and V is TRBV6-5; 9 positions match TRBD1. Looked up from germline, CDR1 is MNHEY and CDR2 is SVGAGI. The CDR3 sequence is 16 residues long. J gave up 8 bases and V 0 bases, and 7 bases lay outside the gene matches. Here the CDR3 DNA reads TGTGCCAGCAGTTACTCATCCGGGACAGGGAGGGAAAAACTGTTTTTT. As protein: CASSYSSGTGREKLFF.

The chain is built from TRBV7-2 and TRBJ1-5; a possible D gene is TRBD1 (5 bases). V lost 5 bases and J lost 7, with 12 bases in between. Germline V gene sequence: CDR1 SGHTA, CDR2 FQGNSA. There are 13 residues in the CDR3. CDR3 DNA sequence: TGTGCCAGCAGCATACAGGATGCGCAGCCCCAGCATTTT. This codes for CASSIQDAQPQHF.

CDR3 nucleotides: TGTGCCACCCATCGTTGGGGGGACTCCTACGAGCAGTACTTC. Translated, it gives CATHRWGDSYEQYF. The chain has TRBV6-5 and TRBJ2-7, with D possibly matching TRBD2 (6 bases). The CDR3 is 14 amino acids. The V gene's germline CDR1 is MNHEY and CDR2 SVGAGI. V was shortened by 10 bases and J by 0 bases, with 16 bases between the two germline ends.

The rearrangement uses TRBV9 and TRBJ2-3; possibly TRBD2 for D (6 bases). CDR3 length: 15 amino acids. V lost 0 bases to trimming and J lost 2 bases, with 10 bases between them. Looked up from germline, CDR1 is SGDLS and CDR2 is YYNGEE. In DNA, the CDR3 is TGTGCCAGCAGCGTAGCTGGGGGGAACACAGATACGCAGTATTTT. The encoded protein is CASSVAGGNTDTQYF. Full variable domain (missing parts from reference TRBV9 and TRBJ2-3): DSGVTQTPKHLITATGQRVTLRCSPRSGDLSVYWYQQSLDQGLQFLIQYYNGEERAKGNILERFSAQQFPDLHSELNLSSLELGDSALYFCASSVAGGNTDTQYFGPGTRLTVL.

The rearrangement joins TRBV6-5 to TRBJ2-7; D is undetermined. The germline V and J ends were trimmed by 6 bases and 2 bases, with 11 bases remaining between them. CDR1 MNHEY and CDR2 SVGAGI come from the germline V gene. CDR3 length equals 13 residues. This chain's CDR3 is CASRRLITYEQYF. In nucleotides, the CDR3 is TGTGCCAGCAGAAGACTCATAACCTACGAGCAGTACTTC.

The chain links TRBV19 to TRBJ1-6, with a possible D match to TRBD1 (6 bases). Trimming removed 7 bases at V and 7 bases at J, with 17 bases between. CDR1 and CDR2 (germline): LNHDA, SQIVND (reference sequence). CDR3 length equals 15 residues. In DNA form, the CDR3 reads TGTGCCAGTAAAAACCAGGAGGGGGGGAATTCACCCCTCCACTTT. Encoded protein: CASKNQEGGNSPLHF.

V usage is TRBV5-4 and J usage is TRBJ1-1; 8 bases map to TRBD1. This CDR3 contains 17 residues. J gave up 4 bases and V 2 bases, and 13 bases lay outside the gene matches. Germline V gives CDR1 SGHNT, CDR2 YYREEE (reference sequence). The CDR3 DNA sequence: TGTGCCAGCAGCTTAGGGTCTAACAGGGGGATGGCCACTGAAGCTTTCTTT. Protein product: CASSLGSNRGMATEAFF.

V gene TRBV28 combines with J gene TRBJ1-1; no reliable D call. Germline assignment: CDR1 MDHEN and CDR2 SYDVKM. The CDR3 spans 13 residues. Trimming removed 7 bases from V and 4 bases from J, with 13 bases in between. The CDR3 coding sequence is TGTGCCAGCACCCCCGGGAGAATCACTGAAGCTTTCTTT. It yields the protein CASTPGRITEAFF.

V and J are TRBV4-1 and TRBJ1-5; D may be TRBD1 (6 bases). Germline-derived CDR1 and CDR2 are MGHRA and YSYEKL. Trimming removed 3 bases from V and 7 bases from J, with 19 bases in between. The CDR3 is made up of 16 amino acids. The CDR3 DNA is TGCGCCAGCAGCCAGGGAGGGGGTACAGCGCGACAGCCCCAGCATTTT. Protein: CASSQGGGTARQPQHF.

The chain links TRBV27 to TRBJ1-5, with a tentative D call TRBD1 (5 bases). V lost 7 bases, J lost 4 bases, and 14 bases lay in between. From germline, CDR1 is MNHEY and CDR2 SMNVEV (reference sequence). The CDR3 sequence is 14 residues long. The CDR3 reads CASITFGGNQPQHF. The CDR3 DNA reads as TGTGCCAGCATCACATTCGGGGGTAATCAGCCCCAGCATTTT.

V gene TRBV20-1 combines with J gene TRBJ2-2; no clear D gene. The CDR3 length is 11 residues. Germline values: CDR1 DFQATT, CDR2 SNEGSKA (reference sequence). Deletions cut 2 bases from V and 5 bases from J, with 3 bases between. As DNA, the CDR3 is TGCAGTGCTAGACGGACCGGGGAGCTGTTTTTT. Translating it yields CSARRTGELFF.

This chain joins TRBV27 and TRBJ1-2; D perhaps matches TRBD1 (5 bases). Trimming shortened V by 1 base and J by 5 bases, and 14 bases separated the two germline ends. Germline V gene sequence: CDR1 MNHEY, CDR2 SMNVEV (reference sequence). The CDR3 sequence is 15 residues long. DNA for the CDR3: TGTGCCAGCAGTTTATATAGCGGGGGGTATTATGGCTACACCTTC. This translates into CASSLYSGGYYGYTF.

The sample holds a few counts of this clone. The V call is TRBV4-2, the J call TRBJ1-2; tentative D call: TRBD1 (5 bases). Germline CDR1 is LGHNA and CDR2 is YNFKEQ. The CDR3 has 15 amino acids. The ends were cut back, 0 bases at V and 5 bases at J, with 13 bases in the middle. The chain's CDR3 is CASSQDPSDTYGYTF. The CDR3 DNA is TGTGCCAGCAGCCAAGATCCGTCGGACACTTATGGCTACACCTTC.

This sequence joins TRBV6-4 and TRBJ2-1; D may be TRBD2 (6 bases). Deletions cut 4 bases from V and 9 bases from J, with 13 bases between. Germline V gene sequence: CDR1 MRHNA, CDR2 SNTAGT. The CDR3 runs to 13 residues. CDR3: CASSVTSLGEQFF. As DNA, the CDR3 is TGTGCCAGCAGTGTGACTAGTCTTGGTGAGCAGTTCTTC.

The gene calls are TRBV7-2 and TRBJ1-4; TRBD1 aligns across 7 bases. V was clipped by 4 bases and J by 5 bases; unmatched bases: 10. The CDR3 sequence is 16 residues long. In germline, CDR1 is SGHTA, CDR2 FQGNSA. The CDR3 nucleotides are TGTGCCAGCAGCTCGCAGACAGGGATTCAAAATGAAAAACTGTTTTTT. Protein sequence: CASSSQTGIQNEKLFF.

This clone was recorded once. The chain couples TRBV4-2 to TRBJ2-3; TRBD2 matches at 10 bases. The germline V gene has CDR1 LGHNA and CDR2 YNFKEQ. The CDR3 consists of 16 residues. V trimming: 0 bases; J trimming: 5 bases; junction bases outside the gene matches: 5. In nucleotides, the CDR3 is TGTGCCAGCAGCCAAGACGCTAGCGGGAGTGTAGATACGCAGTATTTT. Translation: CASSQDASGSVDTQYF.

The V call is TRBV4-2, the J call TRBJ1-1, with D possibly being TRBD1 (5 bases). The germline V and J ends were trimmed by 5 bases and 1 base, with 14 bases remaining between them. Germline CDR1 is LGHNA and CDR2 is YNFKEQ. The CDR3 extends over 15 amino acids. CDR3 sequence: CASSYPGGKNTEAFF. Here the CDR3 DNA reads TGTGCCAGCAGCTACCCCGGGGGGAAGAACACTGAAGCTTTCTTT.

V gene TRBV30 combines with J gene TRBJ1-3; no clear D gene. This CDR3 contains 13 residues. V was clipped by 0 bases and J by 7 bases, with 10 bases between them. Germline assignment: CDR1 GTSNPN and CDR2 SVGIG (reference sequence). The CDR3 loop reads CAWSVIRGNTIYF. As DNA, the CDR3 is TGTGCCTGGAGTGTGATAAGAGGGAACACCATATATTTT.

The V gene is TRBV19, the J gene TRBJ1-1; D gene uncertain. The CDR3 is 14 amino acids. Germline V CDR1 and CDR2: LNHDA, SQIVND (reference sequence). Deletions cut 3 bases from V and 2 bases from J, with 10 bases between. CDR3 amino acids: CASSIFGSNTEAFF. The CDR3, as DNA: TGTGCCAGTAGTATCTTTGGGAGTAACACTGAAGCTTTCTTT.

The V call is TRBV28, the J call TRBJ1-3, with a tentative D call TRBD1 (5 bases). Germline loops: CDR1 MDHEN, CDR2 SYDVKM. V gave up 6 bases and J gave up 0 bases, with 12 bases separating them. The length of the CDR3 is 15 residues. The CDR3 loop is CASSIGALSGNTIYF. The CDR3 DNA reads TGTGCCAGCAGCATAGGGGCCCTCTCTGGAAACACCATATATTTT. The whole variable domain, remainder taken from reference TRBV28 and TRBJ1-3, is DVKVTQSSRYLVKRTGEKVFLECVQDMDHENMFWYRQDPGLGLRLIYFSYDVKMKEKGDIPEGYSVSREKKERFSLILESASTNQTSMYLCASSIGALSGNTIYFGEGSWLTVV.

V gene TRBV2 combines with J gene TRBJ2-1, with 8 bases fitting TRBD2. The trim removed 4 bases at V and 7 bases at J, leaving 12 bases unmatched. In germline, CDR1 is SNHLY, CDR2 FYNNEI. The length of the CDR3 is 16 residues. Here the CDR3 reads CASSGGAGLGTNEQFF. DNA of the CDR3: TGTGCCAGCAGTGGGGGGGCGGGACTAGGAACAAATGAGCAGTTCTTC.

The chain combines TRBV7-2 with TRBJ2-5; D remains unclear. Looked up from germline, CDR1 is SGHTA and CDR2 is FQGNSA. Trimming removed 3 bases from V and 1 base from J, with 9 bases in between. The CDR3 sequence is 14 residues long. The CDR3 DNA sequence: TGTGCCAGCAGCTTTATCCGGTCCCAAGAGACCCAGTACTTC. Amino acids: CASSFIRSQETQYF.